Listed here are 20 T cell receptor beta chains from one sample, sequenced in a study of blood T cells in healthy people across ages. A second about 7 to 11 cycle PCR used barcoded and J-beta primers. MiXCR, run by TCRdb on the 5' RACE reads, gives a single entry per CDR3 protein. The table has roughly 1,500,000 distinct CDR3 sequences, around 35% seen once; the top ten hold about 11%. The sample consisted of blood. The receptors come from a woman aged 30 to 39 in good health.

Of note for this clonotype: The junction departs from the called germline gene at one end, perhaps through a read error. Here the CDR3 DNA reads TGTACCAGCAGTTCGACAGGGAACACAGATACGCAGTATTTT. This gives the protein CTSSSTGNTDTQYF. This chain joins TRBV12-3 or TRBV12-4 and TRBJ2-3; 7 nucleotides match TRBD1. CDR3 length: 14 residues.

This clonotype was seen a few times. The CDR3 protein is CASSSETARTYGYTF. CDR3 coding DNA: TGTGCCAGCAGTTCCGAAACAGCCCGTACCTATGGCTACACCTTC. The gene calls are TRBV12-3 or TRBV12-4 and TRBJ1-2; no firm D call. The germline V and J ends were trimmed by 4 bases and 4 bases, with 16 bases remaining between them. The CDR3 extends over 15 amino acids.

A few counts support this clonotype. The chain combines TRBV18 with TRBJ2-1, with D unresolved. The V and J ends lost 0 bases and 4 bases respectively, with 10 bases between them. Germline V gene lookup returns CDR1 KGHSH and CDR2 LQKENI. CDR3 length: 15 residues. CDR3 coding DNA: TGTGCCAGCTCACCACCGGATGTCTATTACAATGAGCAGTTCTTC. Its protein product is CASSPPDVYYNEQFF.

This chain's CDR3 is CATSVLAGAHDEQFF. The DNA of the CDR3 is TGTGCCACCAGCGTACTAGCGGGAGCACACGATGAGCAGTTCTTC. This chain links TRBV15 with TRBJ2-1; 11 positions match TRBD2. The CDR3 has 15 amino acids. Germline CDR1 is LNHNV and CDR2 is YYDKDF (reference sequence). Losses at the gene ends were 5 bases for V and 8 bases for J; bases not matched to a gene: 8.

The chain links TRBV3-1 to TRBJ1-2; the D is unclear. Germline assignment: CDR1 LGHDT and CDR2 YNNKEL (reference sequence). V was clipped by 0 bases and J by 4 bases, with 12 bases between them. There are 15 residues in the CDR3. The CDR3, as DNA: TGTGCCAGCAGCCAAGAAGGCAGATTTACCTATGGCTACACCTTC. This sequence encodes CASSQEGRFTYGYTF.

This clonotype was seen more than once but under ten times. CDR3 in DNA: TGTGCCACCGACGACAGGGTTGGCACCGGGGAGCTGTTTTTT. The encoded protein is CATDDRVGTGELFF. The chain combines TRBV10-3 with TRBJ2-2; 7 nucleotides agree with TRBD1. From germline, CDR1 is ENHRY and CDR2 SYGVKD. The J segment lost 4 bases and the V segment lost 10 bases, leaving 9 bases of the junction unmatched. This CDR3 has 14 amino acids.

The chain employs TRBV29-1 and TRBJ2-1, with D maybe TRBD1 (5 bases). V was pared by 5 bases and J by 3 bases, with 8 bases between. The CDR3 has 12 amino acids. Germline V gene sequence: CDR1 SQVTM, CDR2 ANQGSEA. The CDR3 nucleotides are TGCAGCGTTAAGGGGTTCTACAATGAGCAGTTCTTC. Protein product: CSVKGFYNEQFF.

The chain has TRBV28 and TRBJ2-3; no clear D. Trimming took 3 bases from V and 11 from J, leaving 18 bases between them. Germline loops: CDR1 MDHEN, CDR2 SYDVKM. The CDR3 extends over 14 amino acids. The CDR3 sequence: CASSFDNPHSVQYF. The CDR3 nucleotides are TGTGCCAGCAGTTTCGATAATCCCCATTCTGTGCAGTATTTT.

This clonotype occurred many times. The J gene is TRBJ2-1, the V gene TRBV5-1, with 8 bases fitting TRBD2. Trimming took 0 bases from V and 8 from J; bases not matched to a gene: 4. CDR3 length: 14 residues. CDR1 is SGHRS, CDR2 YFSETQ, per germline. The CDR3 DNA is TGCGCCAGCAGCTTGGGAACTAGCGGCGATGAGCAGTTCTTC. Amino acid sequence: CASSLGTSGDEQFF.

This clonotype was seen a few times. The chain links TRBV27 to TRBJ2-1; the match to TRBD1 covers 9 bases. J was trimmed by 3 bases and V by 3 bases; bases with no gene match: 9. The V gene's germline CDR1 is MNHEY and CDR2 SMNVEV (reference sequence). The CDR3 runs to 17 residues. CDR3 nucleotides: TGTGCCAGCAGTTTCCCACCGGGACAGGGCCTCTACAATGAGCAGTTCTTC. Its protein is CASSFPPGQGLYNEQFF.

The chain recombines TRBV27 with TRBJ2-1; 7 nucleotides match TRBD2. Germline-derived CDR1 and CDR2 are MNHEY and SMNVEV (reference sequence). The CDR3 has 15 amino acids. V lost 6 bases, J lost 0 bases, and 5 bases stayed unmatched. CDR3 sequence (DNA): TGTGCCAGCAGGGACGCTAGCGGCTCCTACAATGAGCAGTTCTTC. Translating it yields CASRDASGSYNEQFF.

The chain couples TRBV4-1 to TRBJ1-1, with TRBD1 matching 7 bases. The V gene end was trimmed by 0 bases and the J gene end by 9 bases; junction bases not matched to a gene: 4. The CDR3 length is 13 residues. Germline loops: CDR1 MGHRA, CDR2 YSYEKL. CDR3 DNA: TGCGCCAGCAGCCAAGAAGACAGGGTCCAAGCTTTCTTT. This sequence encodes CASSQEDRVQAFF.

This clonotype has more than one count but fewer than ten. The junction shows a germline mismatch at one end, possibly a read error. This chain links TRBV20-1 with TRBJ2-3; TRBD2 aligns across 8 bases. CDR3 length equals 15 residues. The V gene's germline CDR1 is DFQATT and CDR2 SNEGSKA (reference sequence). CDR3 sequence: CSASNRRGGTDTQYF. CDR3 coding DNA: TGCAGTGCTAGTAACCGCCGGGGGGGAACAGATACACAGTATTTT.

The rearrangement joins TRBV3-1 to TRBJ2-1; D may be TRBD1 or TRBD2 (6 bases each). Trimming cost V 0 bases and J 4 bases, with 22 bases left between them. The CDR3 loop spans 19 amino acids. Germline V gene lookup returns CDR1 LGHDT and CDR2 YNNKEL (reference sequence). The CDR3 coding sequence is TGTGCCAGCAGCCAAGATCTGGGAGGAGAGGGGGATCAATACAATGAGCAGTTCTTC. It translates to CASSQDLGGEGDQYNEQFF.

The rearrangement uses TRBV20-1 and TRBJ1-5; 7 bases fit TRBD1. The CDR3 is 16 residues long. Germline-derived CDR1 and CDR2 are DFQATT and SNEGSKA (reference sequence). V lost 7 bases, J lost 6 bases, and 18 bases stayed unmatched. CDR3 DNA sequence: TGCAGTGTTCTCCTACAGGACAGGACCACGGGTCAGCCCCAGCATTTT. This sequence encodes CSVLLQDRTTGQPQHF.

The table lists this clonotype with a few counts. V gene TRBV9 combines with J gene TRBJ1-2; D is perhaps TRBD1 (6 bases). The CDR3 spans 15 residues. Germline-derived CDR1 and CDR2 are SGDLS and YYNGEE. Trimming took off 4 bases at V and 4 bases at J, with 17 bases between the two ends. The CDR3 is CASSPSTGPTYGYTF. DNA of the CDR3: TGTGCCAGCAGCCCATCGACAGGTCCTACCTATGGCTACACCTTC.

In regard to this clonotype: Compared with germline, one end of the junction differs, possibly owing to a read error. The chain employs TRBV27 and TRBJ2-7; D is unclear. The CDR3 length is 14 residues. Germline V gene sequence: CDR1 MNHEY, CDR2 SMNVEV (reference sequence). CDR3 nucleotides: TGTGCCTGCAGTTTAAGTAGTGGTGCCTACGAGCAGTACTTC. Translation: CACSLSSGAYEQYF.

V and J are TRBV7-8 and TRBJ2-5, with D unresolved. Trimming cost V 0 bases and J 5 bases, with 16 bases left between them. The CDR3 runs to 16 residues. CDR1 is SGHVS and CDR2 is FQNEAQ in the germline V gene. Here the CDR3 DNA reads TGTGCCAGCAGCTTAGCCTCTGGGATCCCACCGGAGACCCAGTACTTC. Translation: CASSLASGIPPETQYF.

This sequence joins TRBV20-1 and TRBJ2-1; D gene ambiguous. Germline V gene data show CDR1 as DFQATT and CDR2 as SNEGSKA (reference sequence). This CDR3 region has 13 residues. The V end lost 4 bases, the J end lost 4 bases, and 11 bases lay between the germline ends. The CDR3: CSAKTPWYNEQFF. The CDR3 DNA reads TGCAGTGCTAAGACACCTTGGTACAATGAGCAGTTCTTC.

The rearrangement uses TRBV7-9 and TRBJ1-2; tentatively, D is TRBD1 (5 bases). Trimming took 5 bases from V and 8 from J, leaving 12 bases between them. The CDR3 covers 12 residues. Per germline, CDR1 SEHNR and CDR2 FQNEAQ (reference sequence). CDR3 bases: TGTGCCAGCAGCGACCCCCAGGGAGGCTACACCTTC. Translated: CASSDPQGGYTF.